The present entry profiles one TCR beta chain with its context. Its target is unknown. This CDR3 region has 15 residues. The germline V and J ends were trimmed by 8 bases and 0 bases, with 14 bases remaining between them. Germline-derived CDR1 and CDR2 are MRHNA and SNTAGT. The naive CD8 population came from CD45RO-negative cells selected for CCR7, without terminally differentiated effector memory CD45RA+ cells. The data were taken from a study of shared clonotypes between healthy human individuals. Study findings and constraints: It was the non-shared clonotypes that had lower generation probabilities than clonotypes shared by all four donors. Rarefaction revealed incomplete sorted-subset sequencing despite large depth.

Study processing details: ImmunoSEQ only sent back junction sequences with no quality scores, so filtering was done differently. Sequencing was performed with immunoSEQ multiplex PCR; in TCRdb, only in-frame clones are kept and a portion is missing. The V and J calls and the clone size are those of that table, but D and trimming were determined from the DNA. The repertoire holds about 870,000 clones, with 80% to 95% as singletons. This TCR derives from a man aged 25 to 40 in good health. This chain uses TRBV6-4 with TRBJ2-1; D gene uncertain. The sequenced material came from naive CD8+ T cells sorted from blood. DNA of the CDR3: TGTGCCAGCTCGCGTGACGGCAGCTCCTACAATGAGCAGTTCTTC. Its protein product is CASSRDGSSYNEQFF.